Below, 22 T cell receptor beta chains from the same sample are listed, as sequenced in a study of T cell changes during pregnancy in multiple sclerosis. TCRdb keeps only in-frame clones here, not all; method: immunoSEQ multiplex PCR. The sample shows about 17,000 clones, more than 75% of them seen only once. Sequenced material: CD8+ T cells from peripheral blood mononuclear cells, taken after pregnancy. These receptor sequences come from a female donor with multiple sclerosis, enrolled in a pregnancy study.

V and J are TRBV7-2 and TRBJ1-1, with D unresolved. CDR3 size: 15 residues. Trimming pared 5 bases from V and 3 bases from J, leaving 16 bases between. The V gene's germline CDR1 is SGHTA and CDR2 FQGNSA. The CDR3 coding sequence is TGTGCCAGCAGCATTGTGGAGCGCCGGCACACTGAAGCTTTCTTT. It codes for CASSIVERRHTEAFF.

The chain is built from TRBV29-1 and TRBJ2-7, with 7 bases fitting TRBD2. Germline-derived CDR1 and CDR2 are SQVTM and ANQGSEA. V dropped 5 bases and J dropped 5; count of bases not matched to a gene: 6. CDR3 length: 12 amino acids. The CDR3 bases are TGCAGCGTTCTCCGGGACTACCACGAGCAGTACTTC. Its protein is CSVLRDYHEQYF.

The rearrangement uses TRBV28 and TRBJ2-5, with TRBD1 matching over 9 bases. CDR3 length: 15 residues. Per the germline V gene, CDR1 is MDHEN and CDR2 is SYDVKM. Trimming took 6 bases from V and 2 from J; bases not matched to a gene: 7. CDR3 sequence: CASSQDRGGQETQYF. The CDR3 DNA reads as TGTGCCAGCAGCCAGGACAGGGGTGGGCAAGAGACCCAGTACTTC.

The chain employs TRBV28 and TRBJ1-4, with unresolved D. Trimming took 6 bases from V and 3 from J, leaving 5 bases between them. The CDR3 is 12 amino acids. In germline, CDR1 is MDHEN, CDR2 SYDVKM. DNA of the CDR3: TGTGCCAGCAGGGCTGCTAATGAAAAACTGTTTTTT. It specifies CASRAANEKLFF.

The J gene is TRBJ2-7, the V gene TRBV4-1, with D maybe TRBD1 (5 bases). The V and J ends lost 6 bases and 0 bases respectively, with 18 bases between them. CDR3 length: 16 amino acids. CDR1 MGHRA and CDR2 YSYEKL come from the germline V gene. CDR3 protein: CASSRTMDISSYEQYF. CDR3 coding DNA: TGCGCCAGCAGTCGGACGATGGACATCAGCTCCTACGAGCAGTACTTC.

The V gene is TRBV6-5, the J gene TRBJ1-1; D may be TRBD1 (6 bases). The CDR3 runs to 16 residues. CDR1 MNHEY and CDR2 SVGAGI come from the germline V gene. Trimming took 0 bases from V and 1 from J, leaving 12 bases between them. CDR3 region: CASSYSQGLANTEAFF. The DNA of the CDR3 is TGTGCCAGCAGTTACTCCCAGGGGCTGGCGAACACTGAAGCTTTCTTT.

V usage is TRBV6-6 and J usage is TRBJ2-3; a possible D gene is TRBD2 (6 bases). Germline values: CDR1 MNHNY, CDR2 SVGAGI (reference sequence). Trimming took 5 bases from V and 0 from J, leaving 12 bases between them. The CDR3 loop spans 15 amino acids. The CDR3, as DNA: TGTGCCAGCAGTCAACTGGAGGGTAGCACAGATACGCAGTATTTT. Translation: CASSQLEGSTDTQYF.

CDR3 protein: CASSSYSGKGLNEQFF. CDR3 in DNA: TGTGCCAGCAGTTCTTATAGCGGGAAAGGCCTAAATGAGCAGTTCTTC. V gene TRBV5-4 combines with J gene TRBJ2-1, with 8 bases aligning to TRBD2. After removal of 5 bases from V and 7 bases from J, the junction contained 14 bases not matched to a gene. CDR3 length: 16 residues. The V gene's germline CDR1 is SGHNT and CDR2 YYREEE (reference sequence).

This clone appeared a single time. The chain couples TRBV27 to TRBJ2-2, with D hard to call. Trimming took off 4 bases at V and 4 bases at J, with 7 bases between the two ends. CDR1 is MNHEY and CDR2 is SMNVEV in the germline V gene (reference sequence). The CDR3 covers 13 residues. The CDR3 reads CASSWAVTGELFF. The CDR3 nucleotides read TGTGCCAGCAGTTGGGCCGTCACCGGGGAGCTGTTTTTT.

The gene calls are TRBV27 and TRBJ2-7, with 7 bases fitting TRBD2. V lost 6 bases, J lost 3 bases, and 14 bases stayed unmatched. The CDR3 has 16 residues. The germline gives CDR1 MNHEY, CDR2 SMNVEV (reference sequence). CDR3 bases: TGTGCCAGCAGCCTCTCGGCCGGGAGGCAAAGCTACGAGCAGTACTTC. Its protein product is CASSLSAGRQSYEQYF.

This sequence joins TRBV7-6 and TRBJ1-6; no firm D call. V gave up 5 bases and J gave up 7 bases, with 12 bases separating them. This CDR3 contains 14 residues. CDR1 is SGHVS and CDR2 is FNYEAQ in the germline V gene. The CDR3 sequence is CASSTAGENSPLHF. The CDR3 coding sequence is TGTGCCAGCAGCACAGCGGGTGAGAATTCACCCCTCCACTTT.

This CDR3 reads CASNSAPLAGTSTDTQYF. The CDR3 DNA follows: TGTGCCAGCAACTCCGCGCCCCTAGCGGGTACCTCCACAGATACGCAGTATTTT. This chain connects TRBV27 to TRBJ2-3; 8 bases line up with TRBD2. CDR3 length equals 18 residues. V lost 7 bases and J lost 2; bases outside the gene matches: 17. In germline, CDR1 is MNHEY, CDR2 SMNVEV (reference sequence).

The chain is built from TRBV6-6 and TRBJ1-1, with a tentative D call TRBD1 (5 bases). CDR1 is MNHNY and CDR2 is SVGAGI in the germline V gene (reference sequence). V was cut by 6 bases and J by 8 bases, with 10 bases left in between. This CDR3 is built from 11 residues. CDR3 nucleotides: TGTGCCAGCAGCAGACAGCTAGAAGCTTTCTTT. This encodes CASSRQLEAFF.

The DNA of the CDR3 is TGTGCCAGCAGCTTTGGGACTAATCAGCCCCAGCATTTT. This translates into CASSFGTNQPQHF. The J gene is TRBJ1-5, the V gene TRBV7-3, with D maybe TRBD1 (5 bases). Germline V gene sequence: CDR1 SGHTA, CDR2 FQGTGA. CDR3 length: 13 residues. Trimming removed 3 bases at V and 4 bases at J, with 7 bases between.

The V and J genes are TRBV6-4 and TRBJ2-3, with no clear D. CDR1 is MRHNA and CDR2 is SNTAGT in the germline V gene. The germline V and J ends were trimmed by 0 bases and 4 bases, with 8 bases remaining between them. The CDR3 has 14 amino acids. CDR3 DNA sequence: TGTGCCAGCAGTGACTCCCTATACGCAGATACGCAGTATTTT. Translation gives CASSDSLYADTQYF.

This chain joins TRBV28 and TRBJ2-3; TRBD1 might be the D (5 bases). The CDR3 covers 13 residues. Germline CDR1 MDHEN, CDR2 SYDVKM. The ends were cut back, 8 bases at V and 7 bases at J, with 16 bases in the middle. CDR3 coding DNA: TGTGCCAGCGAACCCTCTCAGGGCAATACGCAGTATTTT. The encoded protein is CASEPSQGNTQYF. Full variable domain (outside the CDR3, taken from reference TRBV28 and TRBJ2-3): DVKVTQSSRYLVKRTGEKVFLECVQDMDHENMFWYRQDPGLGLRLIYFSYDVKMKEKGDIPEGYSVSREKKERFSLILESASTNQTSMYLCASEPSQGNTQYFGPGTRLTVL.

The chain is built from TRBV5-6 and TRBJ2-1; D gene ambiguous. The CDR3 sequence is 11 residues long. Trimming cost V 3 bases and J 10 bases, with 8 bases left between them. Germline lookup yields CDR1 SGHDT and CDR2 YYEEEE. CDR3 region: CASSSLREQFF. The CDR3 coding sequence is TGTGCCAGCAGCTCCCTGCGCGAGCAGTTCTTC.

This clone was counted a few times. The V call is TRBV4-1, the J call TRBJ1-2, with a tentative D call TRBD1 (6 bases). Trimming stripped 0 bases from V and 1 base from J, with 9 bases between. The CDR3 runs 15 residues. The germline CDR1 and CDR2 sequences are MGHRA and YSYEKL. The CDR3 bases are TGCGCCAGCAGCCAAGAGCCAGGGGTTAACTATGGCTACACCTTC. It yields the protein CASSQEPGVNYGYTF.

The chain has TRBV5-5 and TRBJ2-1; 14 positions match TRBD2. The CDR3 covers 14 residues. J gave up 5 bases and V 7 bases, and 2 bases lay outside the gene matches. Germline assignment: CDR1 SGHKS and CDR2 YYEKEE (reference sequence). CDR3 DNA sequence: TGTGCCAGCTCGGGACTAGCGGGGGACAATGAGCAGTTCTTC. It yields the protein CASSGLAGDNEQFF.

The chain carries TRBV4-3 and TRBJ1-4, with a possible D match to TRBD1 (5 bases). The V end lost 0 bases, the J end lost 7 bases, and 9 bases lay between the germline ends. The CDR3 has 14 residues. The germline gives CDR1 LGHNA, CDR2 YSLEER. The CDR3 sequence is CASSQDMGGEKLFF. CDR3 nucleotides: TGCGCCAGCAGCCAAGATATGGGGGGTGAAAAACTGTTTTTT.

This chain uses TRBV6-1 with TRBJ1-5; tentative D call: TRBD1 (5 bases). This CDR3 region has 16 residues. Germline-derived CDR1 and CDR2 are MNHNS and SASEGT. The V and J ends lost 0 bases and 5 bases respectively, with 14 bases between them. The CDR3 sequence is CASSEAEGRGDQPQHF. The CDR3 region has the DNA TGTGCCAGCAGTGAAGCAGAGGGTCGGGGGGATCAGCCCCAGCATTTT.

The chain carries TRBV6-5 and TRBJ2-5; a possible D gene is TRBD1 (6 bases). The CDR3 loop spans 13 amino acids. The germline CDR1 and CDR2 sequences are MNHEY and SVGAGI. Trimming stripped 4 bases from V and 5 bases from J, with 11 bases between. The CDR3, as DNA: TGTGCCAGCAGTTTAGCAGGGGTGGAGACCCAGTACTTC. Translating it yields CASSLAGVETQYF.